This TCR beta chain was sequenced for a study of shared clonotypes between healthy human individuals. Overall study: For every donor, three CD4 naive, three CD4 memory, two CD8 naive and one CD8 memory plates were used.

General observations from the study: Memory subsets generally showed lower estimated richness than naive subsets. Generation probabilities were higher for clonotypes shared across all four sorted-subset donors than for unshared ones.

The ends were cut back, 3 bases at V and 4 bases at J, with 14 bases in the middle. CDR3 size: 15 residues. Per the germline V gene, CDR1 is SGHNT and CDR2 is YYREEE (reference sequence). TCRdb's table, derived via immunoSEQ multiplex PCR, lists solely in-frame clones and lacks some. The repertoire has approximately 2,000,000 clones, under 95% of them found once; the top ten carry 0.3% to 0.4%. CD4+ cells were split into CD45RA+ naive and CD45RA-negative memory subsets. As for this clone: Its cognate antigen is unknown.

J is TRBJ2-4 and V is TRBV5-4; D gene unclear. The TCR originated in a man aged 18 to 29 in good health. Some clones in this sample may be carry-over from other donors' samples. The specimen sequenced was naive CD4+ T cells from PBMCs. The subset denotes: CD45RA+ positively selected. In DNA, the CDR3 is TGTGCCAGCAGCTCCACAACCTCAGATAAAAACATTCAGTACTTC. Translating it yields CASSSTTSDKNIQYF.